Below, 32 T cell receptor beta chains from the same sample are listed, as sequenced in a study of shared clonotypes between healthy human individuals. Profiled with immunoSEQ multiplex PCR; TCRdb holds only in-frame clones, not every one. This table has millions of clones, 85% to 95% appearing once. The specimen sequenced was naive CD4+ T cells from PBMCs. The subset: CD45RA+ positively selected. The receptors stem from a man younger than 35 in good health. Some clones in this sample may be carry-over from other donors' samples.

The chain is built from TRBV11-2 and TRBJ2-7; 8 bases are shared with TRBD2. The V and J ends lost 5 bases and 0 bases, in that order; junction bases with no gene match: 12. There are 17 residues in the CDR3. The germline V gene encodes CDR1 SGHAT and CDR2 FQNNGV. In DNA, the CDR3 is TGTGCCAGCAGCCCGATAGCGGGATCAGGGGTCTCCTACGAGCAGTACTTC. Translating gives CASSPIAGSGVSYEQYF.

A few counts support this clone. This sample includes further DNA sequences coding for the same CDR3. The chain combines TRBV30 with TRBJ1-5, with D possibly matching TRBD1 (5 bases). CDR1 is GTSNPN, CDR2 SVGIG, per germline (reference sequence). The CDR3 covers 13 residues. V was cut by 0 bases and J by 4 bases, with 7 bases left in between. The CDR3, as DNA: TGTGCCTGGAGTGTTAAGGGGAATCAGCCCCAGCATTTT. Protein product: CAWSVKGNQPQHF.

This clone has a handful of counts. The chain has TRBV25-1 and TRBJ1-1; D is uncertain. Trimming pared 7 bases from V and 4 bases from J, leaving 13 bases between. In germline, CDR1 is MGHDK, CDR2 SYGVNS. This CDR3 is 13 amino acids long. The CDR3 protein is CASMAMGFTEAFF. In DNA form, the CDR3 reads TGTGCCAGCATGGCGATGGGGTTCACTGAAGCTTTCTTT.

This chain joins TRBV29-1 and TRBJ1-1; D is uncertain. V lost 2 bases and J lost 1, with 8 bases in between. Germline values: CDR1 SQVTM, CDR2 ANQGSEA. This CDR3 has 13 residues. DNA of the CDR3: TGCAGCGTTGAACTACAGCCGAACACTGAAGCTTTCTTT. It yields the protein CSVELQPNTEAFF.

The chain links TRBV25-1 to TRBJ2-1, with 8 bases fitting TRBD1. V was pared by 5 bases and J by 8 bases, with 11 bases of the junction left unmatched. CDR1 and CDR2 from the germline V gene are MGHDK and SYGVNS. CDR3 size: 15 residues. The CDR3 nucleotides read TGTGCCAGCAGTCCCCCCGGACAGGGAGACGATGAGCAGTTCTTC. This encodes CASSPPGQGDDEQFF. Full variable domain (outside the CDR3, taken from reference TRBV25-1 and TRBJ2-1): EADIYQTPRYLVIGTGKKITLECSQTMGHDKMYWYQQDPGMELHLIHYSYGVNSTEKGDLSSESTVSRIRTEHFPLTLESARPSHTSQYLCASSPPGQGDDEQFFGPGTRLTVL.

The gene calls are TRBV18 and TRBJ1-5, with D perhaps TRBD1 (6 bases). Germline V gives CDR1 KGHSH, CDR2 LQKENI. This CDR3 comprises 16 residues. V dropped 6 bases and J dropped 3 bases, with 18 bases sitting between them. The CDR3 sequence: CASSRRGQADNQPQHF. CDR3 DNA: TGTGCCAGCTCCCGACGGGGACAAGCTGACAATCAGCCCCAGCATTTT. Looking up the rest from reference TRBV18 and TRBJ1-5 gives the full variable domain: NAGVMQNPRHLVRRRGQEARLRCSPMKGHSHVYWYRQLPEEGLKFMVYLQKENIIDESGMPKERFSAEFPKEGPSILRIQQVVRGDSAAYFCASSRRGQADNQPQHFGDGTRLSIL.

J is TRBJ2-7 and V is TRBV27, with 10 positions matching TRBD2. CDR3 size: 15 residues. The V segment lost 5 bases and the J segment 1 base; nucleotides outside the gene matches: 5. The V gene's germline CDR1 is MNHEY and CDR2 SMNVEV (reference sequence). CDR3 DNA sequence: TGTGCCAGCAGTCCCGGGACTAGCGTTTCCTACGAGCAGTACTTC. It encodes CASSPGTSVSYEQYF.

This chain uses TRBV4-1 with TRBJ2-1, with D unclear. This CDR3 has 13 amino acids. V gave up 2 bases and J gave up 4 bases, with 6 bases separating them. CDR1 and CDR2 from the germline V gene are MGHRA and YSYEKL. In DNA form, the CDR3 reads TGCGCCAGCAGCCAACAGAATTACAATGAGCAGTTCTTC. This codes for CASSQQNYNEQFF.

The rearrangement links TRBV4-1 to TRBJ2-1, with 10 bases identical to TRBD2. The CDR3 contains 16 residues. Losses at the gene ends were 2 bases for V and 7 bases for J; bases not matched to a gene: 8. Germline V gives CDR1 MGHRA, CDR2 YSYEKL. The CDR3 DNA is TGCGCCAGCAGCCAATACCGGCTAGCGGGAGATAATGAGCAGTTCTTC. The encoded protein is CASSQYRLAGDNEQFF.

Notes on this clone: At the DNA level, this CDR3 is encoded by other sequences in the same sample as well. The chain recombines TRBV7-2 with TRBJ2-7; D remains unclear. This CDR3 comprises 13 residues. The V end lost 1 base, the J end lost 4 bases, and 8 bases lay between the germline ends. Germline CDR1 reads SGHTA; CDR2 reads FQGNSA. As DNA, the CDR3 is TGTGCCAGCAGCTTAGTCCCCTCGTACGAGCAGTACTTC. This sequence encodes CASSLVPSYEQYF.

The V and J genes are TRBV25-1 and TRBJ2-3; 8 bases fit TRBD1. The ends lost 3 bases at V and 0 bases at J; junction bases unmatched: 2. The CDR3 consists of 15 residues. Per germline, CDR1 MGHDK and CDR2 SYGVNS. In nucleotides, the CDR3 is TGTGCCAGCAGTGAGACAGGGGTTAGCACAGATACGCAGTATTTT. Its translation: CASSETGVSTDTQYF.

This chain links TRBV9 with TRBJ2-1, with no clear D. This CDR3 has 15 amino acids. Germline loops: CDR1 SGDLS, CDR2 YYNGEE. Trimming stripped 3 bases from V and 3 bases from J, with 13 bases between. CDR3 sequence reads: CASSGTSSVYNEQFF. The CDR3 region has the DNA TGTGCCAGCAGCGGAACCAGTAGTGTCTACAATGAGCAGTTCTTC.

J is TRBJ2-2 and V is TRBV6-5; D may be TRBD1 or TRBD2 (7 bases each). V lost 6 bases and J lost 1, with 12 bases in between. In germline, CDR1 is MNHEY, CDR2 SVGAGI. The CDR3 has 15 residues. This chain's CDR3 is CASRAGGVNTGELFF. The CDR3, as DNA: TGTGCCAGCAGGGCAGGGGGGGTGAACACCGGGGAGCTGTTTTTT.

Concerning this clone itself: The germline gene is not matched at one end of the junction; a read error may be the cause. CDR3 coding DNA: TGTGCCAGCAGTTCGACTAGTGAAAAACTGTTTTTT. Translating gives CASSSTSEKLFF. This chain connects TRBV28 to TRBJ1-4, with D unresolved. Per germline, CDR1 MDHEN and CDR2 SYDVKM. This CDR3 has 12 residues.

CDR3 sequence (DNA): TGCAGATACCGGGACACCTATGGCTACACCTTC. Protein sequence: CRYRDTYGYTF. The chain carries TRBV20-1 and TRBJ1-2; D might be TRBD1 (6 bases). Germline V CDR1 and CDR2: DFQATT, SNEGSKA (reference sequence). The CDR3 loop spans 11 amino acids.

Details on this clone: The sample carries other DNA sequences with the same CDR3. This chain uses TRBV9 with TRBJ2-3; no clear D. CDR3 size: 13 residues. Germline loops: CDR1 SGDLS, CDR2 YYNGEE. The V end lost 0 bases, the J end lost 2 bases, and 4 bases lay between the germline ends. The CDR3 DNA sequence: TGTGCCAGCAGCGTAGCTGTCACAGATACGCAGTATTTT. This codes for CASSVAVTDTQYF.

This sequence joins TRBV29-1 and TRBJ1-2; 8 bases match TRBD1. Germline V gene sequence: CDR1 SQVTM, CDR2 ANQGSEA. This CDR3 comprises 12 residues. CDR3 bases: TGCAGTGGGCTGGACAGGGACGGAGGCTACACCTTC. Encoded protein: CSGLDRDGGYTF.

This sequence joins TRBV28 and TRBJ2-3; the match to TRBD1 covers 10 bases. The CDR3 consists of 17 residues. The ends lost 3 bases at V and 8 bases at J; junction bases unmatched: 14. Looked up from germline, CDR1 is MDHEN and CDR2 is SYDVKM. The CDR3 nucleotides are TGTGCCAGCAGTTTCAAGACAGGGGGCTACACTGGGGGTACGCAGTATTTT. Its translation: CASSFKTGGYTGGTQYF. Variable domain in full (rest from reference TRBV28 and TRBJ2-3): DVKVTQSSRYLVKRTGEKVFLECVQDMDHENMFWYRQDPGLGLRLIYFSYDVKMKEKGDIPEGYSVSREKKERFSLILESASTNQTSMYLCASSFKTGGYTGGTQYFGPGTRLTVL.

V and J are TRBV2 and TRBJ1-4; D remains ambiguous. The CDR3 totals 13 residues. The V gene lost 6 bases and the J gene lost 3 bases, with 8 bases spanning the gap. Germline V gives CDR1 SNHLY, CDR2 FYNNEI. This CDR3 reads CASRDGANEKLFF. The DNA for the CDR3 is TGTGCCAGCAGGGACGGTGCTAATGAAAAACTGTTTTTT.

The chain joins TRBV2 to TRBJ2-7; D is perhaps TRBD2 (6 bases). The V and J ends lost 6 bases and 3 bases respectively, with 18 bases between them. Germline CDR1 and CDR2: SNHLY and FYNNEI. The CDR3 is 15 amino acids. The DNA for the CDR3 is TGTGCCAGCAGATTAGGAGGGACGGCCGACTACGAGCAGTACTTC. As protein: CASRLGGTADYEQYF.

About this clone itself: The junction departs from the called germline gene at one end, perhaps through a read error. The V call is TRBV2, the J call TRBJ2-3, with D possibly being TRBD1 (6 bases). The length of the CDR3 is 12 residues. Germline V lookup: CDR1 SNHLY, CDR2 FYNNEI. CDR3 in amino acids: CAGRDNTDTQYF. The CDR3 coding sequence is TGTGCCGGCAGGGACAACACAGATACGCAGTATTTT. Full variable domain (rest looked up from reference TRBV2 and TRBJ2-3): EPEVTQTPSHQVTQMGQEVILRCVPISNHLYFYWYRQILGQKVEFLVSFYNNEISEKSEIFDDQFSVERPDGSNFTLKIRSTKLEDSAMYFCAGRDNTDTQYFGPGTRLTVL.

The gene calls are TRBV7-9 and TRBJ2-1, with TRBD1 as a possible D gene (6 bases). The germline V and J ends were trimmed by 2 bases and 5 bases, with 16 bases remaining between them. The CDR3 sequence is 16 residues long. Germline V lookup: CDR1 SEHNR, CDR2 FQNEAQ (reference sequence). The CDR3 spells CASSLNARTANNEQFF. As DNA, the CDR3 is TGTGCCAGCAGCTTAAATGCAAGGACAGCCAACAATGAGCAGTTCTTC.

The chain uses TRBV19 and TRBJ2-2, with 9 bases matching TRBD2. Germline lookup yields CDR1 LNHDA and CDR2 SQIVND (reference sequence). V dropped 6 bases and J dropped 6; count of bases not matched to a gene: 11. The CDR3 runs 16 residues. CDR3 residues: CASRRVVAGDSGELFF. The CDR3 DNA reads as TGTGCCAGTAGACGGGTAGTAGCGGGAGACTCCGGGGAGCTGTTTTTT.

J is TRBJ2-2 and V is TRBV28; TRBD2 matches 7 bases. This CDR3 has 16 amino acids. J was trimmed by 0 bases and V by 3 bases; bases with no gene match: 4. Germline CDR1 MDHEN, CDR2 SYDVKM. The CDR3 loop is CASSFAGAPNTGELFF. CDR3 nucleotides: TGTGCCAGCAGTTTCGCGGGAGCCCCGAACACCGGGGAGCTGTTTTTT.

With respect to this clone: The same CDR3 also results from other DNA sequences found in this sample. CDR3 in amino acids: CASSLGLAGGYEQYF. The CDR3 DNA follows: TGTGCCAGCAGTTTGGGACTAGCGGGAGGCTACGAGCAGTACTTC. The V gene is TRBV27, the J gene TRBJ2-7, with 15 bases matching TRBD2. There are 15 residues in the CDR3. CDR1 MNHEY and CDR2 SMNVEV come from the germline V gene (reference sequence). V shed 3 bases and J 3 bases; nucleotides not matched to a gene: 0.

The CDR3, as DNA: TGTGCCAGCAGTTTAGAGGGCGGGAACACTGAAGCTTTCTTT. It is translated as CASSLEGGNTEAFF. This rearrangement joins TRBV6-5 to TRBJ1-1; the D is unclear. V shed 4 bases and J shed 1 base, with 10 bases lying between them. The CDR3 spans 14 residues. Germline V gene sequence: CDR1 MNHEY, CDR2 SVGAGI.

The V call is TRBV5-1, the J call TRBJ1-2; D might be TRBD1 (5 bases). CDR1 and CDR2 (germline): SGHRS, YFSETQ. The ends were cut back, 4 bases at V and 8 bases at J, with 18 bases in the middle. CDR3 length equals 14 residues. The CDR3 here is CASSPTDLLGGYTF. The CDR3 nucleotides are TGCGCCAGCAGCCCGACAGATTTGCTAGGGGGCTACACCTTC.

This chain connects TRBV5-1 to TRBJ2-1; possibly TRBD2 for D (6 bases). V shed 0 bases and J shed 9 bases, with 22 bases lying between them. Germline CDR1 reads SGHRS; CDR2 reads YFSETQ. The CDR3 contains 17 residues. The CDR3 bases are TGCGCCAGCAGCTTGGTCCCGACTGGGGGGAGATTGGGTGAGCAGTTCTTC. Translated: CASSLVPTGGRLGEQFF.

J is TRBJ2-5 and V is TRBV4-3; no clear D gene. The CDR3 totals 13 residues. V was clipped by 3 bases and J by 4 bases, with 9 bases between them. Germline V CDR1 and CDR2: LGHNA, YSLEER. The DNA for the CDR3 is TGCGCCAGCAGCCAGACGTCCGGAGAGACCCAGTACTTC. Translating it yields CASSQTSGETQYF.

The chain employs TRBV11-2 and TRBJ2-1; 8 bases are a match to TRBD2. CDR3 length: 16 amino acids. V lost 5 bases, J lost 4 bases, and 10 bases stayed unmatched. CDR1 is SGHAT and CDR2 is FQNNGV in the germline V gene. The CDR3 DNA reads as TGTGCCAGCAGCCCGGGGGGGCGGCCCCAATACAATGAGCAGTTCTTC. It specifies CASSPGGRPQYNEQFF.

V gene TRBV18 combines with J gene TRBJ1-1; D remains unclear. Trimming stripped 4 bases from V and 7 bases from J, with 10 bases between. This CDR3 is 12 amino acids long. Looked up from germline, CDR1 is KGHSH and CDR2 is LQKENI. For the CDR3, the DNA is TGTGCCAGCTCACTCGGACGATTTGAAGCTTTCTTT. The encoded protein is CASSLGRFEAFF.

This sequence joins TRBV28 and TRBJ2-7; the D is unclear. CDR1 MDHEN and CDR2 SYDVKM come from the germline V gene. The V gene lost 1 base and the J gene lost 7 bases, with 11 bases spanning the gap. The CDR3 runs 13 residues. The CDR3 here is CASSLSQVGEQYF. The CDR3 nucleotides are TGTGCCAGCAGTTTATCCCAGGTTGGGGAGCAGTACTTC.